This TCR beta chain comes out of a study of cytomegalovirus exposure and HLA in healthy donors. General study points: Reports indicated that the classifier achieved high specificity and sensitivity in diagnosing cytomegalovirus status. Reports state that TCR beta sequences accurately predicted most subjects' HLA-A and HLA-B alleles.

As concerns this clone: Its target is not known.

The V gene lost 6 bases and the J gene lost 0 bases, with 6 bases spanning the gap. Germline-derived CDR1 and CDR2 are MNHNS and SASEGT. The CDR3 totals 13 residues. The PCR had 60 Vbeta and 13 Jbeta primers. This table comes from immunoSEQ multiplex PCR, and its TCRdb copy is limited to in-frame clones, with some not included. The sample includes about 200,000 clones. This chain links TRBV6-1 with TRBJ1-3; tentative D call: TRBD1 (5 bases). Sequences were obtained from PBMCs. This TCR was recovered from a girl aged 2 to 10 in good health and CMV-seropositive. The CDR3 loop is CASRQASGNTIYF. The CDR3 DNA sequence: TGTGCCAGCAGACAGGCCTCTGGAAACACCATATATTTT.